This TCR beta chain stems from a study of blood T cell repertoires in COVID-19. Study as a whole: Specimens from acute and convalescent COVID-19 originated in the United States, Italy and Spain.

Assay: immunoSEQ multiplex PCR; the TCRdb copy retains only in-frame clones and omits some. The profile covers around 250,000 clones, with approximately 84% appearing a single time and roughly 3.1% taken by the ten largest. Those who participated ranged in age from about 18 to 95 years and resided in about two dozen US areas. Resolution of symptoms, clearance, or two negative PCRs was present in recovered Cohort 3 donors. This TCR was recovered from a man aged 50 to 60 who had recovered from COVID-19. Sequenced material: PBMCs or T cells enriched from blood (not recorded which).

CDR3 sequence reads: CASIQPSREDHCEQFF. CDR3 in DNA: TGCGCCAGCATCCAACCTTCGCGGGAGGACCACTGTGAGCAGTTCTTC. The V and J genes are TRBV10-1 and TRBJ2-1, with 8 bases fitting TRBD2. There are 16 residues in the CDR3. V shed 7 bases, J shed 9 bases, and the junction held 17 bases outside the gene matches. In germline, CDR1 is WNHNN, CDR2 SYGVQD (reference sequence).